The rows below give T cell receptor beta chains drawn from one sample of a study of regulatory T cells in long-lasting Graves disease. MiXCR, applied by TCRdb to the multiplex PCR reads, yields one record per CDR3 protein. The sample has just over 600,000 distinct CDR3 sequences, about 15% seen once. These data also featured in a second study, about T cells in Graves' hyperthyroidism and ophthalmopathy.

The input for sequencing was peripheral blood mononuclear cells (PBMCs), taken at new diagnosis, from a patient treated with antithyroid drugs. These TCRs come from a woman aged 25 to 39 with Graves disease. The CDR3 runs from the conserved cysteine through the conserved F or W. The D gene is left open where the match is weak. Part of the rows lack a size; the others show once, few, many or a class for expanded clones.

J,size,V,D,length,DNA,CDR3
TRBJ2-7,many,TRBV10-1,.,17,TGCGCCAGCAGTGGATCGGGCCAAGGGAACGCGTCCTACGAGCAGTACTTC,CASSGSGQGNASYEQYF
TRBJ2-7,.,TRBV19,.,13,TGTGCCAGTAGTCAGGCACGCGGGTACGAGCAGTACTTC,CASSQARGYEQYF
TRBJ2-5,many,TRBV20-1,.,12,TGCAGTGCTAGAACTCTCCAAGAGACCCAGTACTTC,CSARTLQETQYF
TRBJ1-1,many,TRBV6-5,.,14,TGTGCCAGCAGTTCCGGGACGGGGAACACTGAAGCTTTCTTT,CASSSGTGNTEAFF
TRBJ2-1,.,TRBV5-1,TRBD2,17,TGCGCCAGCAGCTTGTGGTATGCCAGGACTAGCGCCGATGAGCAGTTCTTC,CASSLWYARTSADEQFF
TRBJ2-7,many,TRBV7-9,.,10,TGTGCCAGCAGCTTCTACGAGCAGTACTTC,CASSFYEQYF
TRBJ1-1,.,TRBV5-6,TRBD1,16,TGTGCCAGCAGCTTGGTTCTCAGGGGGATGAGGACTGAAGCTTTCTTT,CASSLVLRGMRTEAFF
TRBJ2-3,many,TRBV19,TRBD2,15,TGTGCCAGTCGAGCTCCGGGAGGGCGTACAGATACGCAGTATTTT,CASRAPGGRTDTQYF
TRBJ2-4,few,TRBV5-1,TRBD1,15,TGCGCCAGCAGGTCCGGGACAGCCAACAAAAACATTCAGTACTTC,CASRSGTANKNIQYF
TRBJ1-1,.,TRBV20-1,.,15,TGCAGTGCTAGAAAGATCCCAAGTAGGGACACTGAAGCTTTCTTT,CSARKIPSRDTEAFF
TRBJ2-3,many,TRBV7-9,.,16,TGTGCCAGCAGCTTAGCCCACGGTGCGGGCACAGATACGCAGTATTTT,CASSLAHGAGTDTQYF
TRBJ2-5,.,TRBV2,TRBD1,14,TGTGCCAGCAGTGGGGGACAGGGGGGAGAGACCCAGTACTTC,CASSGGQGGETQYF
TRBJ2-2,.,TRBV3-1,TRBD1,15,TGTGCCAGCACACGCCGACAGGGATCAACCGGGGAGCTGTTTTTT,CASTRRQGSTGELFF
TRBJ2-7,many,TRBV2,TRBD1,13,TGTGCCAGCAGTGTGGGACAGGGGGCCGAGCAGTACTTC,CASSVGQGAEQYF
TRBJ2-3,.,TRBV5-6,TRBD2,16,TGTGCCAGCAGCTTGGCAGCTAGCGGCTACACAGATACGCAGTATTTT,CASSLAASGYTDTQYF
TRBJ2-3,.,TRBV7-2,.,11,TGTGCCGGGATTGTAGGAGATACGCAGTATTTT,CAGIVGDTQYF
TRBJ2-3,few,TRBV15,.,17,TGTGCCACCAGAGGCAAGGCCCTGCAATTTTCCACAGATACGCAGTATTTT,CATRGKALQFSTDTQYF
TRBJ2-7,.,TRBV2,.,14,TGTGCCTCGACCTTAGCGGACCCCCCCTACGAGCAGTACTTC,CASTLADPPYEQYF
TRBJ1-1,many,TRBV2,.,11,TGTGCCAGCAGTGAAAGGAATGAAGCTTTCTTT,CASSERNEAFF
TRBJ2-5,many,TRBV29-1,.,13,TGCAGCGTTGATACAGGAGAAAAAGAGACCCAGTACTTC,CSVDTGEKETQYF
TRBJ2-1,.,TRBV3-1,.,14,TGTGCCAGCAGAATTAGTAGGTCCTACAATGAGCAGTTCTTC,CASRISRSYNEQFF
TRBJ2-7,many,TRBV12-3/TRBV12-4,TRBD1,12,TGTGCCAGCACTACAGGGGCGGTCGAGCAGTACTTC,CASTTGAVEQYF
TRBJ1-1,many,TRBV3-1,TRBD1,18,TGTGCCAGCAGCCACGAAACAGACAGGGGCGAGCTTTACACTGAAGCTTTCTTT,CASSHETDRGELYTEAFF
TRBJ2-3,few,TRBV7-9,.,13,TGTGCCAGCAGCTTGACAAGCAGAGATACGCAGTATTTT,CASSLTSRDTQYF
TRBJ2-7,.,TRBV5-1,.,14,TGCGCCAGCAGCTTGGCGGGCAGTTACTACGAGCAGTACTTC,CASSLAGSYYEQYF
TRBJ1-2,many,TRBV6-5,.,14,TGTGCCAGCAGTTACTCGGGGGGCGGCTATGGCTACACCTTC,CASSYSGGGYGYTF
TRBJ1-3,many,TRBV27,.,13,TGTGCCAGCAGTTACAGGGACGGAAACACCATATATTTT,CASSYRDGNTIYF
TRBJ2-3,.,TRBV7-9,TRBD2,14,TGTGCCAGCCGCGGGAGGGCTACGACAGATACGCAGTATTTT,CASRGRATTDTQYF
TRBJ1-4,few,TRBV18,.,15,TGTGCCAGCTCACCACCGAACGGTGCTAATGAAAAACTGTTTTTT,CASSPPNGANEKLFF
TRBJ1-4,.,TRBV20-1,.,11,TGCAGTGTTGCGGCGCTAGAAAAACTGTTTTTT,CSVAALEKLFF
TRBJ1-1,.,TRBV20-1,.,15,TGCAGTGCCTTGCTCCTAGGACTTAGGAACACTGAAGCTTTCTTT,CSALLLGLRNTEAFF
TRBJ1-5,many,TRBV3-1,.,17,TGTGCCAGCAGCCAAGATCCCCCCAGGGCGGCCTATCAGCCCCAGCATTTT,CASSQDPPRAAYQPQHF
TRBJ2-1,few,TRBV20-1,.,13,TGCAGTGCAGCGATTGGGACCTACAATGAGCAGTTCTTC,CSAAIGTYNEQFF
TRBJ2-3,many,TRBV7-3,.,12,TGTGCCAGCGGTTATGGGTGGGATACGCAGTATTTT,CASGYGWDTQYF
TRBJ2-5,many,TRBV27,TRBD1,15,TGTGCCAGCAGTCGGACAGGGGGCATAGCGGAGACCCAGTACTTC,CASSRTGGIAETQYF
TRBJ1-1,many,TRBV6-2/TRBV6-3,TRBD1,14,TGTGCCAGCAGTTATAAGACCCGACAGGGGGTAGCTTTCTTT,CASSYKTRQGVAFF
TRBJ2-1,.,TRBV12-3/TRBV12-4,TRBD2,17,TGTGCCAGCAGTTCACGACTAGCGGGAGGGCCGGGGGATGAGCAGTTCTTC,CASSSRLAGGPGDEQFF
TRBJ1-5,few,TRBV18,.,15,TGTGCCAGCTCCCAAGAAGTGGCCCACAATCAGCCCCAGCATTTT,CASSQEVAHNQPQHF
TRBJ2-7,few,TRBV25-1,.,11,TGTGCCAGCACCCTTGAACGGCTTCAGTACTTC,CASTLERLQYF
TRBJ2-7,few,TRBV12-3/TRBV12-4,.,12,TGTGCCAGCAGTCCAATACCGGGACCCTCGGACTTC,CASSPIPGPSDF
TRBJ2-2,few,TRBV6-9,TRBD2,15,TGTGCCAGCAGTTACGCCCGGACTAGCGCCCGGGAGCTGTTTTTT,CASSYARTSARELFF
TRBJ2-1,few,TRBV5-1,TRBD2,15,TGCGCCAGCAGCTCCACGACTAGCGGGAGGTCGGAGCAGTTCTTC,CASSSTTSGRSEQFF
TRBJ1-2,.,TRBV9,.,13,TGTGCCAGCAGCGTAGACGGAATAGCTGGCTACACCTTC,CASSVDGIAGYTF
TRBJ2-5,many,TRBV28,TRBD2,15,TGTGCCAGCAGTCCCCGTCGACTAGCCGGAGAGACCCAGTACTTC,CASSPRRLAGETQYF
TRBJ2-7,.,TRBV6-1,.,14,TGTGCCAGCAGTGACGAGGGGAGCTCCTACGAGCAGTACTTC,CASSDEGSSYEQYF
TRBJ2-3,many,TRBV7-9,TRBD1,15,TGTGCCAGCAGCTTCTTAGGACAGGGACAAGATACGCAGTATTTT,CASSFLGQGQDTQYF
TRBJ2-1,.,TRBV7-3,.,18,TGTGCCAGCAGCTTGACAGTGGGTCTGCCCAGCTCCTACAATGAGCAGTTCTTC,CASSLTVGLPSSYNEQFF
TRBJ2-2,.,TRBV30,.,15,TGTGCCTGGAGGGGTGCGTCCCATCGGACCGGGGAGCTGTTTTTT,CAWRGASHRTGELFF
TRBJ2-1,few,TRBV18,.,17,TGTGCCAGCTCACCACGCGGCAGCCAGGGAATTTACAATGAGCAGTTCTTC,CASSPRGSQGIYNEQFF
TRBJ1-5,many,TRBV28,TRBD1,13,TGTGCCAGCAGGACAGGGGAAATCCAGCCCCAGCATTTT,CASRTGEIQPQHF